This is a list of T cell receptor beta chains from one sample in a study of cytomegalovirus exposure and HLA in healthy donors. The assay was immunoSEQ multiplex PCR, and TCRdb's table has in-frame clones only and misses some. Of over 120,000 clones in the sample, 94% were seen once. Sequencing was carried out using PBMCs. The receptors shown here come from a man aged 18-30 years in good health and CMV-seropositive. Both conserved end residues are part of each CDR3. The D gene is left open where the match is weak.

D: .; J: TRBJ2-5; V: TRBV12-5; CDR3: CASGLVAWAETQYF
D: TRBD2; J: TRBJ2-4; V: TRBV5-1; CDR3: CASSRFWERGEVIQYF
D: .; J: TRBJ2-5; V: TRBV2; CDR3: CASRGDTTRETQYF
D: TRBD1; J: TRBJ1-5; V: TRBV2; CDR3: CASSYFWDRGQNQPQHF
D: .; J: TRBJ2-6; V: TRBV5-1; CDR3: CASSLTAGANVLTF
D: .; J: TRBJ2-1; V: TRBV5-1; CDR3: CASSTDYNEQFF
D: .; J: TRBJ1-2; V: TRBV5-4; CDR3: CASSLSPRQYGYTF
D: TRBD2; J: TRBJ2-6; V: TRBV27; CDR3: CASARLAAGANVLTF
D: .; J: TRBJ2-2; V: TRBV11-2; CDR3: CASSLGLTGELFF
D: TRBD2; J: TRBJ2-2; V: TRBV5-4; CDR3: CASSLGTSGFTGELFF
D: TRBD1; J: TRBJ2-5; V: TRBV2; CDR3: CASSWTGTGETQYF
D: TRBD1; J: TRBJ1-1; V: TRBV7-9; CDR3: CASSIGQGNTEAFF
D: TRBD1; J: TRBJ2-5; V: TRBV29-1; CDR3: CSVETGGGETQYF
D: TRBD1; J: TRBJ2-6; V: TRBV5-1; CDR3: CASGTVETVRAGANVLTF
D: TRBD1; J: TRBJ2-6; V: TRBV5-1; CDR3: CASSRQGANSGANVLTF
D: TRBD1; J: TRBJ1-2; V: TRBV5-8; CDR3: CASRRDREPPYGYTF
D: TRBD2; J: TRBJ2-2; V: TRBV27; CDR3: CASRGTSEGELFF
D: .; J: TRBJ2-2; V: TRBV28; CDR3: CASSPADSFTGELFF
D: TRBD2; J: TRBJ2-3; V: TRBV5-6; CDR3: CASRVAGGRTDTQYF
D: .; J: TRBJ2-7; V: TRBV10-2; CDR3: CASTPLEGYLSSYEQYF
D: TRBD2; J: TRBJ2-7; V: TRBV28; CDR3: CASSLAGLYEQYF
D: .; J: TRBJ2-5; V: TRBV11-2; CDR3: CASSLEFPGLGQETQYF
D: TRBD2; J: TRBJ2-1; V: TRBV6-5; CDR3: CASSSGTSLYNEQFF
D: TRBD2; J: TRBJ2-1; V: TRBV4-1; CDR3: CASSHVLAGENEQFF